These 6 T cell receptor beta chains share one sample of origin, sequenced in a study of cytomegalovirus exposure and HLA in healthy donors. The primer mix had 60 Vbeta and 13 Jbeta primers. The table came from immunoSEQ multiplex PCR; TCRdb's copy has only in-frame clones and leaves some out. The data show roughly 150,000 clones, about four fifths seen once. The specimen sequenced was PBMCs. These receptors came from a male donor in good health and CMV-seronegative.

This chain connects TRBV28 to TRBJ1-4, with D perhaps TRBD1 (5 bases). CDR1 is MDHEN and CDR2 is SYDVKM in the germline V gene. This CDR3 is 15 amino acids long. V lost 5 bases to trimming and J lost 8 bases, with 18 bases between them. The CDR3: CASSPRGGAGEKLFF. The CDR3, as DNA: TGTGCCAGCAGTCCGCGGGGAGGGGCAGGAGAAAAACTGTTTTTT. Supplemented by reference TRBV28 and TRBJ1-4, the full variable domain reads DVKVTQSSRYLVKRTGEKVFLECVQDMDHENMFWYRQDPGLGLRLIYFSYDVKMKEKGDIPEGYSVSREKKERFSLILESASTNQTSMYLCASSPRGGAGEKLFFGSGTQLSVL.

As for this clone: Other DNA sequences from this sample encode an identical CDR3 as well. The chain links TRBV6-5 to TRBJ1-1; a possible D gene is TRBD1 (5 bases). CDR1 and CDR2 from the germline V gene are MNHEY and SVGAGI. The CDR3 has 14 residues. Trimming removed 0 bases at V and 4 bases at J, with 9 bases between. CDR3 loop: CASSYSGGSTEAFF. The CDR3 DNA reads as TGTGCCAGCAGTTACTCTGGGGGGAGCACTGAAGCTTTCTTT.

In its sample, this clone was seen once. The chain recombines TRBV30 with TRBJ1-3; D gene uncertain. Trimming took 7 bases from V and 4 from J, leaving 14 bases between them. The CDR3 loop spans 13 amino acids. Germline V gene lookup returns CDR1 GTSNPN and CDR2 SVGIG (reference sequence). CDR3 region: CASSWGVGNTIYF. The CDR3 DNA is TGTGCCTCCTCGTGGGGAGTGGGAAACACCATATATTTT.

The V gene is TRBV5-4, the J gene TRBJ2-7; 10 bases agree with TRBD1. CDR3 length: 16 residues. The V gene's germline CDR1 is SGHNT and CDR2 YYREEE (reference sequence). Trimming took 4 bases from V and 5 from J; bases not matched to a gene: 12. CDR3 sequence reads: CASSAPKRDRGHEQYF. The CDR3, as DNA: TGTGCCAGCAGCGCCCCAAAGAGAGACAGGGGGCACGAGCAGTACTTC.

The J gene is TRBJ2-5, the V gene TRBV6-5, with TRBD2 identical over 7 bases. V was clipped by 6 bases and J by 2 bases; unmatched bases: 6. CDR3 length: 14 residues. From germline, CDR1 is MNHEY and CDR2 SVGAGI. The CDR3 loop reads CASRLLAHQETQYF. CDR3 bases: TGTGCCAGCAGACTACTAGCGCATCAAGAGACCCAGTACTTC.

The chain has TRBV27 and TRBJ2-7; TRBD1 is a possible D gene (5 bases). This CDR3 contains 13 residues. The V gene lost 6 bases and the J gene lost 2 bases, with 11 bases spanning the gap. Germline V gives CDR1 MNHEY, CDR2 SMNVEV (reference sequence). The CDR3 DNA reads TGTGCCAGCAGCCGGACAAATACCTACGAGCAGTACTTC. Its translation is CASSRTNTYEQYF.